This TCR beta chain was sequenced in a study of T cell responses to AZD1222 COVID-19 vaccine. Clones were sequenced by immunoSEQ multiplex PCR, and TCRdb holds only the in-frame ones, with some missing. The table shows some 150,000 clones, with 70% to 90% occurring only once. On this clone itself: The antigen remains undetermined.

Trimming left V 3 bases short and J 1 base short, with 15 bases between. The CDR3 has 16 amino acids. Germline lookup yields CDR1 MGHRA and CDR2 YSYEKL. Regarding the study as a whole: Spike-wide coverage was observed for vaccine-associated CD4 TCRs, with dominant responses at 160-218 and 743-854. Mostly white British, mostly female donors; authors suggested clonal diversity may be underestimated.

This rearrangement joins TRBV4-1 to TRBJ1-1, with a weak D call TRBD1 (5 bases). Sample: peripheral blood, taken 28 days after the second dose of the MenACWY control vaccine. This receptor was identified in an adult who received the MenACWY meningococcal vaccine as a control. The CDR3, as DNA: TGCGCCAGCAGCCAGGCCCTGAGACAGCGGAACACTGAAGCTTTCTTT. This translates into CASSQALRQRNTEAFF.